This TCR beta chain is from a study of T cells in Graves' hyperthyroidism and ophthalmopathy. This clonotype was recorded many times. Germline V gene sequence: CDR1 KGHSH, CDR2 LQKENI. The V gene lost 1 base and the J gene lost 1 base, with 13 bases spanning the gap. The CDR3 sequence is 16 residues long. Amplified TCR beta CDR3 regions derived from RNA transcripts. The primer set for the first-round RT-PCR of the TCR CDR3 was HTBI. TCRdb recomputed calls from the multiplex PCR reads with MiXCR, one row per CDR3 protein. The sample holds some 500,000 distinct CDR3 sequences, roughly a sixth seen once. The receptor was derived from a woman aged 25 to 39 with Graves' ophthalmopathy. Input material: blood. V and J are TRBV18 and TRBJ1-1; TRBD1 is a possible D gene (5 bases). The CDR3 nucleotides are TGTGCCAGCTCACCACTGGAAGGGACGGCGAACACTGAAGCTTTCTTT. This gives the protein CASSPLEGTANTEAFF. Full variable domain (missing parts from reference TRBV18 and TRBJ1-1): NAGVMQNPRHLVRRRGQEARLRCSPMKGHSHVYWYRQLPEEGLKFMVYLQKENIIDESGMPKERFSAEFPKEGPSILRIQQVVRGDSAAYFCASSPLEGTANTEAFFGQGTRLTVV.